The 29 T cell receptor beta chains reported below all come from one sample, sequenced in a study of a mutant IDH1 vaccine in newly diagnosed glioma. Generated by immunoSEQ multiplex PCR, the TCRdb table keeps only in-frame clones and is missing some. This sample has roughly 120,000 clones; over 75% occur once, and the top ten carry under 7%. As for time point: week 11, during vaccination. Doses consisted of 300 ug of mutant IDH1 20-mer peptide each, paired with topical imiquimod. Antigens of these TCRs are unknown. Sequences were derived from PBMCs, sampled from a glioma patient whose treatment included an IDH1 peptide vaccine. These receptors all stem from a man between 40 and 49 years old with glioma.

CDR3 sequence (DNA): TGTGCCAGCAGCTTGGAACCAGGCTATGGCTACACCTTC. This translates into CASSLEPGYGYTF. The chain employs TRBV5-5 and TRBJ1-2; D gene uncertain. The CDR3 extends over 13 amino acids. Trimming shortened V by 0 bases and J by 4 bases, and 7 bases separated the two germline ends. Per germline, CDR1 SGHKS and CDR2 YYEKEE (reference sequence).

V usage is TRBV9 and J usage is TRBJ2-5, with 8 bases fitting TRBD2. CDR1 and CDR2 from the germline V gene are SGDLS and YYNGEE. The CDR3 has 13 residues. Trimming took 4 bases from V and 5 from J; bases not matched to a gene: 4. The CDR3 protein is CASSLSGSETQYF. CDR3 DNA sequence: TGTGCCAGCAGCCTAAGCGGGAGTGAGACCCAGTACTTC.

This clone occurred once. The chain combines TRBV19 with TRBJ2-3; 9 nucleotides line up with TRBD2. Looked up from germline, CDR1 is LNHDA and CDR2 is SQIVND (reference sequence). Germline trimming cut 9 bases from V and 5 bases from J; bases unmatched to any gene: 9. The CDR3 sequence is 14 residues long. CDR3 sequence: CASQWGSGGDTQYF. In DNA form, the CDR3 reads TGTGCCAGCCAGTGGGGTAGCGGGGGAGATACGCAGTATTTT.

On this clone itself: The junction departs from the called germline gene at one end, perhaps through a read error. The chain has TRBV7-7 and TRBJ1-5, with a weak D call TRBD1 (5 bases). The CDR3 extends over 17 amino acids. Looked up from germline, CDR1 is SSHAT and CDR2 is FNYEAQ (reference sequence). This CDR3 is CASSWGREGDSNQPQHF. CDR3 nucleotide sequence: TGTGCTAGCAGCTGGGGCCGGGAGGGTGATAGCAATCAGCCCCAGCATTTT.

This chain connects TRBV30 to TRBJ1-2, with no clear D. Germline V gene data show CDR1 as GTSNPN and CDR2 as SVGIG (reference sequence). The germline V and J ends were trimmed by 0 bases and 7 bases, with 18 bases remaining between them. The CDR3 contains 15 residues. The DNA for the CDR3 is TGTGCCTGGAGTGTGGACGCCATAAGACCTGTTGGCTACACCTTC. Residues: CAWSVDAIRPVGYTF.

A remark on this clone: The germline gene is not matched at one end of the junction; a read error may be the cause. This chain links TRBV5-4 with TRBJ2-7; no clear D. In germline, CDR1 is SGHNT, CDR2 YYREEE (reference sequence). The CDR3 is 13 residues long. The CDR3 DNA is TGCGCCAGCAGCCAAGATCGGGCCTACGAGCAGTACTTC. This codes for CASSQDRAYEQYF.

The chain carries TRBV19 and TRBJ2-7, with D unresolved. The V and J ends lost 0 bases and 7 bases respectively, with 10 bases between them. Germline V CDR1 and CDR2: LNHDA, SQIVND (reference sequence). CDR3 length: 13 amino acids. The CDR3 DNA reads as TGTGCCAGTAGTATAGAGGCCGGGTGGGAGCAGTACTTC. It encodes CASSIEAGWEQYF.

This rearrangement joins TRBV6-4 to TRBJ2-5; 7 positions match TRBD1. With 6 bases clipped from V and 5 bases from J, the junction kept 9 bases outside the gene matches. The CDR3 extends over 14 amino acids. Germline V gene lookup returns CDR1 MRHNA and CDR2 SNTAGT. The CDR3 DNA is TGTGCCAGCAGCGAAGGGACAGCCGGGGAGACCCAGTACTTC. Its translation: CASSEGTAGETQYF.

This sequence joins TRBV7-4 and TRBJ2-7; 7 bases are shared with TRBD1. This CDR3 has 16 residues. V was pared by 5 bases and J by 0 bases, with 10 bases of the junction left unmatched. Germline loops: CDR1 SGHVT, CDR2 SQSDAQ. In DNA, the CDR3 is TGTGCCAGCAGCCCATTTTCTTGGGACAGCTCCTACGAGCAGTACTTC. It translates to CASSPFSWDSSYEQYF.

This sequence joins TRBV6-5 and TRBJ2-1, with D hard to call. Deletions cut 0 bases from V and 9 bases from J, with 9 bases between. Germline values: CDR1 MNHEY, CDR2 SVGAGI. There are 13 residues in the CDR3. The CDR3 coding sequence is TGTGCCAGCAGTTACTCTTTAAACGGTGAGCAGTTCTTC. Amino acid sequence: CASSYSLNGEQFF.

This clone is a singleton in its sample. The V gene is TRBV5-4, the J gene TRBJ2-1; 9 nucleotides match TRBD2. After removal of 0 bases from V and 7 bases from J, the junction contained 11 bases not matched to a gene. This CDR3 spans 17 amino acids. Germline CDR1 SGHNT, CDR2 YYREEE (reference sequence). CDR3 nucleotides: TGTGCCAGCAGCTTGGTTAGGCCTAGCGGGACCGGGAATGAGCAGTTCTTC. Its protein product is CASSLVRPSGTGNEQFF. The full variable domain, completed using reference TRBV5-4 and TRBJ2-1, is ETGVTQSPTHLIKTRGQQVTLRCSSQSGHNTVSWYQQALGQGPQFIFQYYREEENGRGNFPPRFSGLQFPNYSSELNVNALELDDSALYLCASSLVRPSGTGNEQFFGPGTRLTVL.

This clone was observed at least ten times. Other DNA sequences in this specimen translate into the identical CDR3. The chain is built from TRBV20-1 and TRBJ2-1; no clear D. Germline V gene lookup returns CDR1 DFQATT and CDR2 SNEGSKA (reference sequence). There are 11 residues in the CDR3. Trimming pared 3 bases from V and 7 bases from J, leaving 7 bases between. The CDR3 here is CSASTSNEQFF. The DNA for the CDR3 is TGCAGTGCTAGCACCTCTAATGAGCAGTTCTTC.

This chain joins TRBV5-4 and TRBJ1-6; 7 bases fit TRBD1. CDR1 and CDR2 (germline): SGHNT, YYREEE (reference sequence). V trimming: 4 bases; J trimming: 9 bases; junction bases outside the gene matches: 7. The CDR3 is made up of 14 amino acids. The CDR3 nucleotides are TGTGCCAGCAGCAGGGACAGAGGTACTTCACCCCTCCACTTT. Translated, it gives CASSRDRGTSPLHF.

V is TRBV19 and J is TRBJ1-1, with D hard to call. Germline V gene sequence: CDR1 LNHDA, CDR2 SQIVND (reference sequence). V was shortened by 4 bases and J by 1 base, with 7 bases between the two germline ends. This CDR3 spans 13 amino acids. CDR3 region: CASSTRRNTEAFF. The CDR3 DNA sequence: TGTGCCAGTAGTACCCGACGGAACACTGAAGCTTTCTTT.

The rearrangement links TRBV7-2 to TRBJ2-2; 7 bases match TRBD1. This CDR3 is built from 15 residues. Per the germline V gene, CDR1 is SGHTA and CDR2 is FQGNSA. The trim removed 5 bases at V and 3 bases at J, leaving 6 bases unmatched. The CDR3 region has the DNA TGTGCCAGCAGCCCTAGACAGGGTTACACCGGGGAGCTGTTTTTT. Translating it yields CASSPRQGYTGELFF.

The rearrangement uses TRBV5-4 and TRBJ1-5; 7 nucleotides align to TRBD1. J lost 0 bases, V lost 2 bases, and 2 bases had no gene match. Per the germline V gene, CDR1 is SGHNT and CDR2 is YYREEE (reference sequence). The CDR3 sequence is 15 residues long. The CDR3 DNA reads TGTGCCAGCAGCTTCGGGACAGATAGCAATCAGCCCCAGCATTTT. It is translated as CASSFGTDSNQPQHF.

The chain couples TRBV6-1 to TRBJ1-1, with a weak D call TRBD1 (5 bases). Germline loops: CDR1 MNHNS, CDR2 SASEGT. The CDR3 has 11 amino acids. The V end was cut by 8 bases, the J end by 7 bases, with 11 bases between. The CDR3 sequence is CASHLGGEAFF. CDR3 sequence (DNA): TGTGCCAGCCACTTGGGGGGTGAAGCTTTCTTT.

The CDR3 loop is CSVSYGGTEAFF. As DNA, the CDR3 is TGCAGCGTTTCTTATGGGGGCACTGAAGCTTTCTTT. The chain joins TRBV29-1 to TRBJ1-1, with TRBD1 as a possible D gene (5 bases). The CDR3 spans 12 residues. The germline gives CDR1 SQVTM, CDR2 ANQGSEA. V shed 5 bases and J shed 4 bases, with 11 bases lying between them.

This clone was counted once. The chain recombines TRBV6-5 with TRBJ2-5; TRBD2 matches at 11 bases. V gave up 2 bases and J gave up 0 bases; unmatched junction bases: 2. The CDR3 covers 16 residues. The germline V gene encodes CDR1 MNHEY and CDR2 SVGAGI. The CDR3 protein is CASSYGLAGNQETQYF. Here the CDR3 DNA reads TGTGCCAGCAGTTACGGACTAGCGGGCAACCAAGAGACCCAGTACTTC.

The V call is TRBV28, the J call TRBJ1-2; no definite D call. Germline CDR1 reads MDHEN; CDR2 reads SYDVKM. Trimming shortened V by 8 bases and J by 5 bases, and 12 bases separated the two germline ends. CDR3 size: 12 residues. CDR3: CASEELPYGYTF. DNA for the CDR3: TGTGCCAGCGAGGAACTTCCATATGGCTACACCTTC.

V usage is TRBV7-8 and J usage is TRBJ2-1; D might be TRBD1 or TRBD2, each matching 5 bases. V dropped 2 bases and J dropped 0 bases, with 20 bases sitting between them. The CDR3 extends over 19 amino acids. Germline loops: CDR1 SGHVS, CDR2 FQNEAQ. This CDR3 reads CASSLRMALGESSYNEQFF. CDR3 DNA sequence: TGTGCCAGCAGCTTACGTATGGCACTAGGGGAGAGCTCCTACAATGAGCAGTTCTTC.

This clone was observed once. CDR3 nucleotide sequence: TGTGCCAGTAGTATAAGGGGGCCCGCGGGACATCACTATGGCTACACCTTC. Its translation: CASSIRGPAGHHYGYTF. The chain joins TRBV19 to TRBJ1-2, with 7 bases identical to TRBD1. This CDR3 has 17 amino acids. Germline CDR1 and CDR2: LNHDA and SQIVND (reference sequence). The V gene end was trimmed by 2 bases and the J gene end by 3 bases; junction bases not matched to a gene: 12.

The V and J genes are TRBV10-3 and TRBJ2-7, with 9 bases matching TRBD2. With V trimmed by 8 bases and J by 4 bases, 12 bases remained unmatched. This CDR3 has 15 amino acids. Germline CDR1 and CDR2: ENHRY and SYGVKD. In DNA, the CDR3 is TGTGCCATCGGTAAAGCGGGAGGTCACCTATACGAGCAGTACTTC. This gives the protein CAIGKAGGHLYEQYF.

The rearrangement links TRBV4-2 to TRBJ1-3; 7 bases map to TRBD1. CDR1 and CDR2 (germline): LGHNA, YNFKEQ. The CDR3 is 17 residues long. With V trimmed by 1 base and J by 2 bases, 8 bases remained unmatched. CDR3: CASSQVGTGAPGNTIYF. In DNA, the CDR3 is TGTGCCAGCAGCCAAGTCGGCACAGGGGCACCTGGAAACACCATATATTTT.

This clone turned up a few times. The rearrangement joins TRBV27 to TRBJ2-7; 9 nucleotides match TRBD2. This CDR3 is built from 15 residues. Per germline, CDR1 MNHEY and CDR2 SMNVEV (reference sequence). The V segment lost 2 bases and the J segment 2 bases; nucleotides outside the gene matches: 4. Here the CDR3 reads CASSLIAGVTYEQYF. The CDR3 DNA reads TGTGCCAGCAGTTTAATAGCGGGGGTTACCTACGAGCAGTACTTC.

V gene TRBV19 combines with J gene TRBJ2-3; 10 positions agree with TRBD2. The J segment lost 6 bases and the V segment lost 3 bases, leaving 15 bases of the junction unmatched. Germline values: CDR1 LNHDA, CDR2 SQIVND (reference sequence). The CDR3 length is 18 residues. The CDR3 DNA reads as TGTGCCAGTAGTATTCCGGTCCCGGCTAGCGGGGGTTTGGATACGCAGTATTTT. It encodes CASSIPVPASGGLDTQYF.

The chain couples TRBV19 to TRBJ2-1, with D perhaps given as TRBD1 or TRBD2 (6 bases each). V shed 8 bases and J shed 8 bases, with 13 bases lying between them. CDR1 and CDR2 from the germline V gene are LNHDA and SQIVND (reference sequence). There are 12 residues in the CDR3. In DNA form, the CDR3 reads TGTGCCAGTGAAGGGGGGCCCTATGAGCAGTTCTTC. Translated: CASEGGPYEQFF.

This chain links TRBV21-1 with TRBJ1-3; the table calls TRBD1, which could not be checked here. TRBV21-1 is a recognized pseudogene. This CDR3 comprises 16 residues. CDR3 nucleotide sequence: TGTGCCAGCAGCAGCGGACAGGGGGACTCTGGAAACACCATATATTTT. It encodes CASSSGQGDSGNTIYF.

The V call is TRBV5-1, the J call TRBJ2-1; D might be TRBD2 (6 bases). The ends were cut back, 3 bases at V and 7 bases at J, with 20 bases in the middle. The CDR3 is 16 amino acids. Germline V lookup: CDR1 SGHRS, CDR2 YFSETQ. The CDR3 nucleotides read TGCGCCAGCAGCTCGACCGGAGGGGCCGTGAGGAATGAGCAGTTCTTC. This codes for CASSSTGGAVRNEQFF.